The 8 T cell receptor beta chains given below trace back to one sample, sequenced in a study of T cells after yellow fever vaccination. TCRdb used MiXCR to reprocess the 5' RACE reads, holding one entry per CDR3 protein. The table shows a few hundred thousand distinct CDR3 sequences, with about 19% occurring only once. Sequencing was performed on PBMCs, taken 15 days after the yellow fever booster vaccination. The receptor source for this set is a man aged 25 to 45 who received the YFV17D yellow fever vaccine.

Many counts were recorded for this clonotype. The chain joins TRBV28 to TRBJ2-7; no firm D call. CDR1 and CDR2 (germline): MDHEN, SYDVKM. V gave up 5 bases and J gave up 2 bases, with 7 bases separating them. The CDR3 is 12 amino acids. The CDR3 DNA follows: TGTGCCAGCAGTATAGGGCCCTACGAGCAGTACTTC. Encoded protein: CASSIGPYEQYF.

This clonotype was counted a few times. This chain uses TRBV10-3 with TRBJ2-3, with TRBD2 identical over 11 bases. This CDR3 region has 16 residues. Germline CDR1 and CDR2: ENHRY and SYGVKD. V shed 3 bases, J shed 4 bases, and the junction held 6 bases outside the gene matches. The CDR3 DNA reads TGTGCCATCAGTGAAGCTTGGGGACTAGCGGCAGATACGCAGTATTTT. This translates into CAISEAWGLAADTQYF.

The chain recombines TRBV28 with TRBJ1-1; D unclear. The ends were cut back, 5 bases at V and 3 bases at J, with 13 bases in the middle. CDR1 is MDHEN and CDR2 is SYDVKM in the germline V gene. The CDR3 length is 14 residues. The CDR3 DNA reads as TGTGCCAGCAGTCCGACCCTCGGTTACACTGAAGCTTTCTTT. It yields the protein CASSPTLGYTEAFF.

This clonotype was recorded at least ten times. The chain has TRBV30 and TRBJ2-7, with D hard to call. V was pared by 2 bases and J by 6 bases, with 11 bases between. The length of the CDR3 is 12 residues. Germline CDR1 reads GTSNPN; CDR2 reads SVGIG (reference sequence). CDR3 coding DNA: TGTGCCTGGAGTACCCCCCTCCGCGAGCAGTACTTC. It codes for CAWSTPLREQYF.

This clonotype was detected a few times. This chain connects TRBV6-1 to TRBJ2-3; D remains ambiguous. Looked up from germline, CDR1 is MNHNS and CDR2 is SASEGT. The V end lost 7 bases, the J end lost 4 bases, and 12 bases lay between the germline ends. The CDR3 totals 13 residues. The CDR3 spells CASKGYKADTQYF. Here the CDR3 DNA reads TGTGCCAGCAAGGGCTACAAGGCAGATACGCAGTATTTT.

CDR3 region: CASSPPRIFPSYEQYF. DNA for the CDR3: TGTGCCAGCAGTCCCCCCCGGATCTTCCCCTCCTACGAGCAGTACTTC. This chain joins TRBV12-3 or TRBV12-4 and TRBJ2-7; D not resolved. The CDR3 loop spans 16 amino acids. The V and J ends lost 5 bases and 0 bases respectively, with 17 bases between them.

The chain is built from TRBV12-3 or TRBV12-4 and TRBJ2-7, with TRBD2 as a possible D gene (6 bases). CDR3 size: 14 residues. The V gene lost 3 bases and the J gene lost 1 base, with 10 bases spanning the gap. The CDR3 loop is CASSFRRESYEQYF. The CDR3 DNA reads TGTGCCAGCAGTTTTAGGCGGGAATCCTACGAGCAGTACTTC.

This clonotype was observed a handful of times. This chain connects TRBV10-2 to TRBJ2-1; 12 positions agree with TRBD2. Germline V gives CDR1 WSHSY, CDR2 SAAADI. The CDR3 has 15 amino acids. J gave up 4 bases and V 4 bases, and 2 bases lay outside the gene matches. The CDR3 DNA reads as TGCGCCAGCAGTGGGACTAGCGGGAATTACAATGAGCAGTTCTTC. It yields the protein CASSGTSGNYNEQFF.